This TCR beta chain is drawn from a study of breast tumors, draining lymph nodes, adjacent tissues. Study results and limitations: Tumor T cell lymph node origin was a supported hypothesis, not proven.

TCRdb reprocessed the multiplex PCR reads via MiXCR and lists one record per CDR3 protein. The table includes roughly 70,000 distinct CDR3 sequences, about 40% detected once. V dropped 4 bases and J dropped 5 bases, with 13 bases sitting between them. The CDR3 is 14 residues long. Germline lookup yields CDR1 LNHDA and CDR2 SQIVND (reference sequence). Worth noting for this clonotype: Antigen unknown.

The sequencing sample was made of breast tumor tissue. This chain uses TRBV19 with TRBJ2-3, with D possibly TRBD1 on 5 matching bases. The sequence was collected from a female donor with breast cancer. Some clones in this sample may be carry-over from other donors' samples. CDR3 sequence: CASSTKQGRDTQYF. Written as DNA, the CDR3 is TGTGCCAGTAGTACGAAGCAGGGCAGAGATACGCAGTATTTT.